The rows below give T cell receptor beta chains drawn from one sample of a study of control samples from healthy donors and cancer patients. Using immunoSEQ multiplex PCR, the repertoire was profiled, and TCRdb retains in-frame clones only, with some absent. Of over 65,000 clones in the sample, around 95% are singletons; the top ten hold roughly 6.2%. Material for sequencing was blood. These TCRs come from a woman aged 40 to 49 in good health. CDR3s leave out the opening cysteine and the closing phenylalanine or tryptophan. Clone size is shown for a subset of rows, as once, few, many or a class of expanded clone.

CDR3aa: ASSLERGFTEAF
abundance: -
j_gene: TRBJ1-1
v_gene: TRBV7-9

CDR3aa: ASSSQGDGELF
abundance: -
j_gene: TRBJ2-2
v_gene: TRBV7-7

CDR3aa: ASRATKRPGQGATLNTEAF
abundance: -
j_gene: TRBJ1-1
v_gene: TRBV2

CDR3aa: ASSLGGGSTDTQY
abundance: -
j_gene: TRBJ2-3
v_gene: TRBV5-1

CDR3aa: ASSPASWEAGNTIY
abundance: -
j_gene: TRBJ1-3
v_gene: TRBV18

CDR3aa: ASSQEVRGGFNEQF
abundance: -
j_gene: TRBJ2-1
v_gene: TRBV4-3

CDR3aa: ASSLGQQETQY
abundance: -
j_gene: TRBJ2-5
v_gene: TRBV11-2

CDR3aa: ASSRSLGGTEAF
abundance: -
j_gene: TRBJ1-1
v_gene: TRBV19

CDR3aa: ASTRRATVGNEQF
abundance: -
j_gene: TRBJ2-1
v_gene: TRBV19

CDR3aa: ASSDNSGNTIY
abundance: -
j_gene: TRBJ1-3
v_gene: TRBV2

CDR3aa: ASSQEGVIEAF
abundance: -
j_gene: TRBJ1-1
v_gene: TRBV6-5

CDR3aa: AWSPQFAEAF
abundance: -
j_gene: TRBJ1-1
v_gene: TRBV30

CDR3aa: AISEGQEKGQPQH
abundance: -
j_gene: TRBJ1-5
v_gene: TRBV10-3

CDR3aa: ASSIQGEAGNTIY
abundance: -
j_gene: TRBJ1-3
v_gene: TRBV5-1

CDR3aa: ASSVGQGKYEQY
abundance: -
j_gene: TRBJ2-7
v_gene: TRBV9

CDR3aa: ASSIGGRPAYNEQF
abundance: -
j_gene: TRBJ2-1
v_gene: TRBV19

CDR3aa: ASSTDGFLSGNTIY
abundance: -
j_gene: TRBJ1-3
v_gene: TRBV19

CDR3aa: ASSLIGVGHNEQF
abundance: -
j_gene: TRBJ2-1
v_gene: TRBV7-9

CDR3aa: ASSPDRGNSPLH
abundance: -
j_gene: TRBJ1-6
v_gene: TRBV6-5

CDR3aa: ASSLTVSPLAGYNEQF
abundance: once
j_gene: TRBJ2-1
v_gene: TRBV7-2

CDR3aa: ASSLGTSGSNEQY
abundance: -
j_gene: TRBJ2-7
v_gene: TRBV5-6

CDR3aa: ASSRPGTDNEKLF
abundance: -
j_gene: TRBJ1-4
v_gene: TRBV6-5

CDR3aa: ASSFWGGPGTDTQY
abundance: -
j_gene: TRBJ2-3
v_gene: TRBV27

CDR3aa: ASSQPNSYEQY
abundance: -
j_gene: TRBJ2-7
v_gene: TRBV4-1